This TCR beta chain was retrieved from a study of blood T cell repertoires in COVID-19. Overall study: Material from acute and convalescent COVID-19 was sourced from the United States, Italy and Spain. Sources were T cells, B-cell-depleted T cells, or PBMCs; the material itself was cDNA or gDNA.

V was clipped by 5 bases and J by 5 bases, with 18 bases between them. Per germline, CDR1 SEHNR and CDR2 FQNEAQ (reference sequence). The CDR3 extends over 15 amino acids. Using immunoSEQ multiplex PCR, the repertoire was profiled, and TCRdb retains in-frame clones only, with some absent. This table has fewer than 120,000 clones, about 72% appearing once. Sequencing input: peripheral blood. The chain combines TRBV7-9 with TRBJ2-5, with a possible D match to TRBD1 (6 bases). This receptor was obtained from a woman aged 55-69 years with acute or convalescent COVID-19. CDR3 bases: TGTGCCAGCAGCCTGGGGGCTAGCCGCCAGGAGACCCAGTACTTC. This gives the protein CASSLGASRQETQYF.